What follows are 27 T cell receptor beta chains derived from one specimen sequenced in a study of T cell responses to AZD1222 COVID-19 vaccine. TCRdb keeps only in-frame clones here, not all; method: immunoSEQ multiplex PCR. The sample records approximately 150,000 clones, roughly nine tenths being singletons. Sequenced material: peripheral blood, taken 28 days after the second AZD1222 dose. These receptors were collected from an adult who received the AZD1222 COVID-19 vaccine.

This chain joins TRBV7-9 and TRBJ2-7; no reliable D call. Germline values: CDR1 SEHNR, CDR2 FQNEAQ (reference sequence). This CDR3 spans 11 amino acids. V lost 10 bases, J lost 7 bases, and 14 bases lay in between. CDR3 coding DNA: TGTGCCAAAGCCCCCCTTGGTGAGCAGTACTTC. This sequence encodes CAKAPLGEQYF.

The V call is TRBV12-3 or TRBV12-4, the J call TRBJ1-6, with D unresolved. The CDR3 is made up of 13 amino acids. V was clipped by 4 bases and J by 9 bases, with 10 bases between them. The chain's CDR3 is CASSSSLVSPLHF. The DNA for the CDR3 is TGTGCCAGCAGTTCCTCACTTGTTTCACCCCTCCACTTT.

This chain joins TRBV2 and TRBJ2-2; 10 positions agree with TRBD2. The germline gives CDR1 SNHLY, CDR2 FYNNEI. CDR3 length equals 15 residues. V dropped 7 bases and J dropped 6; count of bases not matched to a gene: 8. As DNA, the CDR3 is TGTGCCAGCAAGAAGCGGGAGGGCCAATCCGGGGAGCTGTTTTTT. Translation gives CASKKREGQSGELFF.

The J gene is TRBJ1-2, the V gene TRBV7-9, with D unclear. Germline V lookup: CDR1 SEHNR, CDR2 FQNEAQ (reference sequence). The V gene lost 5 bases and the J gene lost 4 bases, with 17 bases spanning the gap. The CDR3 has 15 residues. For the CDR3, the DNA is TGTGCCAGCAGCCTTACTGGGGAGGCAGGCTATGGCTACACCTTC. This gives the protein CASSLTGEAGYGYTF.

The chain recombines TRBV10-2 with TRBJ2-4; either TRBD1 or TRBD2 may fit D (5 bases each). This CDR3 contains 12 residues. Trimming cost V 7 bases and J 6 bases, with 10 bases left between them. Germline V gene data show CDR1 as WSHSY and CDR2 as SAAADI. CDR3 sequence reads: CASTGTANIQYF. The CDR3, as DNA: TGCGCCAGCACAGGGACCGCAAACATTCAGTACTTC.

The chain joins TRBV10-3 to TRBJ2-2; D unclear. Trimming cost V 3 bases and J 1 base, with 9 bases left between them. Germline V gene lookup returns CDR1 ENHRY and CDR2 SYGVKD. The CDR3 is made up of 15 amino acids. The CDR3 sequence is CAISDPNRNTGELFF. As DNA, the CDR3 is TGTGCCATCAGTGACCCTAACAGGAACACCGGGGAGCTGTTTTTT.

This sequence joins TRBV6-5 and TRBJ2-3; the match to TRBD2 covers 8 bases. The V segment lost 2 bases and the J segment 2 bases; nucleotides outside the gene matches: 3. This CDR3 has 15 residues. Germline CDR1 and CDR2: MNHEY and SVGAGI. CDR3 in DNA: TGTGCCAGCAGTTACAATGGACTAGCCACAGATACGCAGTATTTT. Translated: CASSYNGLATDTQYF.

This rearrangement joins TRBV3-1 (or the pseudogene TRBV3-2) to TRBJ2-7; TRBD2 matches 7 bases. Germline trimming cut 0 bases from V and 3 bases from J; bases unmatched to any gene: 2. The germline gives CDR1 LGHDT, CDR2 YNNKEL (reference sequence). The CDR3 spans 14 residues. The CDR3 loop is CASSQERGSYEQYF. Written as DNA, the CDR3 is TGTGCCAGCAGCCAAGAGCGGGGGAGCTACGAGCAGTACTTC.

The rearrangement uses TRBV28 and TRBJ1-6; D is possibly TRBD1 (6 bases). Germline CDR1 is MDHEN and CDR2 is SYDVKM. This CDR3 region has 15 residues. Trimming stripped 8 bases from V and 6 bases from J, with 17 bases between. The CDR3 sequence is CASLNGRGLNSPLHF. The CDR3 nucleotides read TGTGCCAGCTTAAACGGGCGGGGGCTTAATTCACCCCTCCACTTT.

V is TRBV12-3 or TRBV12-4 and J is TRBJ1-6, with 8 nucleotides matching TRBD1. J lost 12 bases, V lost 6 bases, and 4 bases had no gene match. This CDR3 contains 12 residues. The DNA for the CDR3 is TGTGCCAGCAGGAGGACAGGGCGACCCCTCCACTTT. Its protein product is CASRRTGRPLHF.

Here the CDR3 DNA reads TGCAGTGCTAGTAGAGGCGGGAGGGAGGACAATGAGCAGTTCTTC. This codes for CSASRGGREDNEQFF. The gene calls are TRBV20-1 and TRBJ2-1; 9 positions match TRBD2. With V trimmed by 3 bases and J by 5 bases, 8 bases remained unmatched. The CDR3 consists of 15 residues. Germline loops: CDR1 DFQATT, CDR2 SNEGSKA (reference sequence).

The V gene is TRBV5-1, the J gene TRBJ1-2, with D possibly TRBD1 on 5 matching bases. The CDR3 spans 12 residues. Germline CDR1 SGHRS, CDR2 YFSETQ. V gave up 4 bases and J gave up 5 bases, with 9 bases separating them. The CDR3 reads CASSGGTYGYTF. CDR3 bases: TGCGCCAGCAGCGGCGGGACTTATGGCTACACCTTC.

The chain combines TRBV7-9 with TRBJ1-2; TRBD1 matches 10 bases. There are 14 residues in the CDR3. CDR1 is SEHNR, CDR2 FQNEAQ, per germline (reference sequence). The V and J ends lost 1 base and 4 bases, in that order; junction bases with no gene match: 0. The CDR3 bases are TGTGCCAGCAGCTTAGGGACAGGGGGCTATGGCTACACCTTC. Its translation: CASSLGTGGYGYTF.

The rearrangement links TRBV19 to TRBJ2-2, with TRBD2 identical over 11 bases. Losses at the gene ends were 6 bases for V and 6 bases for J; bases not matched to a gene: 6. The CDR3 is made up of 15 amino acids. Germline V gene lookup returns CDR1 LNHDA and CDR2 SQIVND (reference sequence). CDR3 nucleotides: TGTGCCAGTAGGGCCTTAGCGGGAGGGGCCGGGGAGCTGTTTTTT. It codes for CASRALAGGAGELFF.

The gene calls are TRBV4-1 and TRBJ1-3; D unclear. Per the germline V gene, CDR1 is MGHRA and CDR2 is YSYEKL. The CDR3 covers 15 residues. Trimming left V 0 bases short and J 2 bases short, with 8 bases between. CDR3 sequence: CASSQEAFPGNTIYF. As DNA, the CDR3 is TGCGCCAGCAGCCAAGAGGCTTTCCCTGGAAACACCATATATTTT.

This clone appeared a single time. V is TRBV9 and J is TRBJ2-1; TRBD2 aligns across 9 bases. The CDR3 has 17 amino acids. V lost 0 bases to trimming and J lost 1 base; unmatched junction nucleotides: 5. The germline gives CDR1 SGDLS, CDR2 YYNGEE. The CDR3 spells CASSVVSGGISYNEQFF. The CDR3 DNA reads TGTGCCAGCAGCGTAGTTAGCGGGGGAATTTCCTACAATGAGCAGTTCTTC.

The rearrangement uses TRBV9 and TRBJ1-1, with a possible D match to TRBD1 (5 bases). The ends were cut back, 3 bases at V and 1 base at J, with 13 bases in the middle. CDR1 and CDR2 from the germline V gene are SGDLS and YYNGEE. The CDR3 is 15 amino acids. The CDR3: CASSADVGQNTEAFF. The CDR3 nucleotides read TGTGCCAGCAGCGCCGACGTGGGGCAGAACACTGAAGCTTTCTTT.

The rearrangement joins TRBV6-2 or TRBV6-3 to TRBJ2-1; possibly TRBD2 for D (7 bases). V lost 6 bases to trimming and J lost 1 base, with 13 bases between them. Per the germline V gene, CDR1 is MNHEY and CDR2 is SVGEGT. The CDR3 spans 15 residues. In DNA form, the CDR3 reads TGTGCCAGCAGCTCGGGGGGCGGGTCCTACAATGAGCAGTTCTTC. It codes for CASSSGGGSYNEQFF.

CDR3 amino acids: CSVEAPGVEETQYF. The DNA of the CDR3 is TGCAGCGTTGAAGCTCCAGGGGTAGAAGAGACCCAGTACTTC. The chain has TRBV29-1 and TRBJ2-5; possibly TRBD1 for D (6 bases). Trimming cost V 1 base and J 3 bases, with 12 bases left between them. The CDR3 totals 14 residues. Germline CDR1 and CDR2: SQVTM and ANQGSEA.

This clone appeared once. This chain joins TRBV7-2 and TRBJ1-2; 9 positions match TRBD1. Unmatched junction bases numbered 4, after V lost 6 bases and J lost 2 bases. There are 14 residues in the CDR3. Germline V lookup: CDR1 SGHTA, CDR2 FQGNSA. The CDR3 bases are TGTGCCAGCAGTTTTGGACAGGGGAACTATGGCTACACCTTC. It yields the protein CASSFGQGNYGYTF.

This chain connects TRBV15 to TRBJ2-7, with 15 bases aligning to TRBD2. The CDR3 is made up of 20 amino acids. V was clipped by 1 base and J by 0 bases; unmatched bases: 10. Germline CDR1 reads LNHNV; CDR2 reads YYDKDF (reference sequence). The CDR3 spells CATSRGAGTSGGYFSYEQYF. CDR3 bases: TGTGCCACCAGCAGAGGGGCTGGGACTAGCGGGGGGTATTTCTCCTACGAGCAGTACTTC.

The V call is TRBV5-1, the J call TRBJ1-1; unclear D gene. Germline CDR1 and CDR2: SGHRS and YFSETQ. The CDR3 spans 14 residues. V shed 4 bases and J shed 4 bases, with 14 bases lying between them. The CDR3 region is CASSPDGRSTEAFF. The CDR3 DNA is TGCGCCAGCAGCCCGGACGGGAGGAGCACTGAAGCTTTCTTT.

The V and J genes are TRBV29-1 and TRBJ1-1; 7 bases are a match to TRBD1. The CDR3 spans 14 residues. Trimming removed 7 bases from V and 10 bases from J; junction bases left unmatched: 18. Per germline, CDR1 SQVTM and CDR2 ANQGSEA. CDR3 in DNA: TGCAGCGCCCACGGGACAGCCCAATATGGGGGAGCTTTCTTT. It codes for CSAHGTAQYGGAFF.

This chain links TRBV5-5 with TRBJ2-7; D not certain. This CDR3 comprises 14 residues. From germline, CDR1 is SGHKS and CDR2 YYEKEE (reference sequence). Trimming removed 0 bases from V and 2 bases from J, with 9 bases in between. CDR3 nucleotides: TGTGCCAGCAGCTTGGCCAACAGCGCCTACGAGCAGTACTTC. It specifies CASSLANSAYEQYF.

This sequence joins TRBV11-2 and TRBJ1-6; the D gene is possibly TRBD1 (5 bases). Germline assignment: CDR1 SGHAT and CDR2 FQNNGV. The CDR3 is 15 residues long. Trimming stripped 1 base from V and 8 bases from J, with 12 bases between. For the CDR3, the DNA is TGTGCCAGCAGCTTAGTAGGGACCCAGGATTCACCCCTCCACTTT. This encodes CASSLVGTQDSPLHF.

As DNA, the CDR3 is TGCAGCGTTGGTAGCGGGAGTCCTCAGGAGCAGTTCTTC. Translating it yields CSVGSGSPQEQFF. The rearrangement joins TRBV29-1 to TRBJ2-1; TRBD2 matches 9 bases. This CDR3 has 13 residues. Germline values: CDR1 SQVTM, CDR2 ANQGSEA. The V and J ends lost 4 bases and 10 bases, in that order; junction bases with no gene match: 8.

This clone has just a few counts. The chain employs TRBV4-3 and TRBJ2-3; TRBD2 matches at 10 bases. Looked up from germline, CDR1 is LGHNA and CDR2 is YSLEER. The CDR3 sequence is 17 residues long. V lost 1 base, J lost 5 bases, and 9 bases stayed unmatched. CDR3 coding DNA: TGCGCCAGCAGCCAAGGGCTAAGGACTAGCGGACTAGATACGCAGTATTTT. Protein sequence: CASSQGLRTSGLDTQYF.